The 5 T cell receptor beta chains in this list originate from one sample, sequenced in a study of T cells in Graves' hyperthyroidism and ophthalmopathy. TCR beta CDR3 regions were amplified from RNA. Primed by the HTBI set, a first-round RT-PCR was run on the TCR CDR3. MiXCR, run by TCRdb on the multiplex PCR reads, gives a single entry per CDR3 protein. The sample holds over 150,000 distinct CDR3 sequences; around 17% are singletons and the top ten take about 50%. The sample was blood. The receptors stem from a woman in her forties or fifties with Graves' hyperthyroidism.

This clonotype showed up many times. This rearrangement joins TRBV29-1 to TRBJ2-7; a possible D gene is TRBD1 (6 bases). The germline CDR1 and CDR2 sequences are SQVTM and ANQGSEA. Trimming pared 0 bases from V and 6 bases from J, leaving 12 bases between. This CDR3 has 13 residues. The CDR3 reads CSVEDDRRIEQYF. The CDR3, as DNA: TGCAGCGTTGAAGACGACAGGAGGATCGAGCAGTACTTC.

Details on this clonotype: This may stem from a read error, because a much larger clone lies one nucleotide away. V is TRBV10-1 and J is TRBJ2-1; D might be TRBD2 (5 bases). The V gene's germline CDR1 is WNHNN and CDR2 SYGVQD (reference sequence). The CDR3 extends over 13 amino acids. CDR3 bases: TGCGCCAGCAGTGAGATGGTAGACTATGAGCGGTTCTTC. It codes for CASSEMVDYERFF.

This clonotype was counted only a few times. The chain carries TRBV20-1 and TRBJ2-4; D remains unclear. V was pared by 0 bases and J by 1 base, with 4 bases between. There are 13 residues in the CDR3. Germline values: CDR1 DFQATT, CDR2 SNEGSKA (reference sequence). The DNA for the CDR3 is TGCAGTGCTAGAGATTGGGCCAAAAACATTCAGTACTTC. It yields the protein CSARDWAKNIQYF.

This clonotype has a count of ten or more. The chain links TRBV10-3 to TRBJ2-3, with 8 bases matching TRBD2. J lost 1 base, V lost 9 bases, and 6 bases had no gene match. Germline CDR1 is ENHRY and CDR2 is SYGVKD. There are 14 residues in the CDR3. The CDR3 coding sequence is TGTGCCATTCATAGCGGGATCGGCACAGATACGCAGTATTTT. It specifies CAIHSGIGTDTQYF.

About this clonotype itself: At one end, the junction sequence differs from germline, possibly due to a read error. J is TRBJ1-2 and V is TRBV10-3; unclear D gene. The CDR3 consists of 14 residues. The germline CDR1 and CDR2 sequences are ENHRY and SYGVKD. CDR3 amino acids: CALSPTDTPNGYTF. The CDR3 DNA sequence: TGTGCCCTCAGCCCGACCGACACCCCAAATGGCTACACCTTC.